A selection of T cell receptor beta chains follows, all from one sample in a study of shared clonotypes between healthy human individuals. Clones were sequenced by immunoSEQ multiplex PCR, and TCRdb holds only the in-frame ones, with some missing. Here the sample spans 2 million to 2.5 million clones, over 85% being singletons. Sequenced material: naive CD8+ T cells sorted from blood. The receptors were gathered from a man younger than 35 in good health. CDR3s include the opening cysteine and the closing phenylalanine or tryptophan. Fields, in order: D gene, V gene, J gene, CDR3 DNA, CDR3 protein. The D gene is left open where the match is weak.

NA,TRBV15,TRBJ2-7,TGTGCCACCAGCCGAGGGTGGGGGTTAAGCTCCTACGAGCAGTACTTC,CATSRGWGLSSYEQYF
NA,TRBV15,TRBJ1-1,TGTGCCACCAGCAGCCCACAGGAATGGTACACTGAAGCTTTCTTT,CATSSPQEWYTEAFF
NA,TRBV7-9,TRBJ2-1,TGTGCCAGCAGCTCGCCCGCTGATAGCGGAAATGAGCAGTTCTTC,CASSSPADSGNEQFF
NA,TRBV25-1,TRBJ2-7,TGTGCCAGCAGTGCGGGAGTCTACGAGCAGTACTTC,CASSAGVYEQYF
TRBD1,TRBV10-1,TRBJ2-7,TGCGCCAGCAGTGATGGGACAGAGGGCTTCTCCTACGAGCAGTACTTC,CASSDGTEGFSYEQYF
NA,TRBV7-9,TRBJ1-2,TGTGCCAGCAGCTTGGGGGACGAAACGCTCTATGGCTACACCTTC,CASSLGDETLYGYTF
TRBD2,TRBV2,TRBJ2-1,TGTGCCAGCAGGGGGGGCGGGACTAGAGCCGATGAGCAGTTCTTC,CASRGGGTRADEQFF
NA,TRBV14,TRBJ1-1,TGTGCCAGCAGCCAAGATAAGCTAACTGAAGCTTTCTTT,CASSQDKLTEAFF
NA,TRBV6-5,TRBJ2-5,TGTGCCAGCAGTTACGCGTTACAAGAGACCCAGTACTTC,CASSYALQETQYF
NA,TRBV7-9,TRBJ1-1,TGTGCCAGCAGCTTAGCCGGGGAGAACACTGAAGCTTTCTTT,CASSLAGENTEAFF
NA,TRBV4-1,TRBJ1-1,TGCGCCAGCAGCCAAGAATTTGGTTACACTGAAGCTTTCTTT,CASSQEFGYTEAFF
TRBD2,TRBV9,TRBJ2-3,TGTGCCAGCAGCGCTAGCGGGGTTAGCACAGATACGCAGTATTTT,CASSASGVSTDTQYF
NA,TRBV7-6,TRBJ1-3,TGTGCCAGCAGCCCACTGTCTGCGATCTCTGGAAACACCATATATTTT,CASSPLSAISGNTIYF
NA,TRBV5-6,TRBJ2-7,TGTGCCAGCAGCTTAGATGGCAGGACGAGTGGCGAGCAGTACTTC,CASSLDGRTSGEQYF
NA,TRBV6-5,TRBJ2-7,TGTGCCAGCAGTTCCCTGTTGGGCGAGCAGTACTTC,CASSSLLGEQYF
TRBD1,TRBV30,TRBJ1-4,TGTGCCTGGAGTACATCCTCCGGGACAGGGGGTCCTAATGAAAAACTGTTTTTT,CAWSTSSGTGGPNEKLFF
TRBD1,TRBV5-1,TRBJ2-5,TGCGCCAGCAGCGGACAGGGACAGGGAGTGGAGACCCAGTACTTC,CASSGQGQGVETQYF
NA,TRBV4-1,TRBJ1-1,TGCGCCAGCAGCCAAGATCCGCTAGAGGGTGGCACTGAAGCTTTCTTT,CASSQDPLEGGTEAFF
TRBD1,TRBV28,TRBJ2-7,TGTGCCAGCAGTCTTGACAGGGGGTTCTCCTACGAGCAGTACTTC,CASSLDRGFSYEQYF
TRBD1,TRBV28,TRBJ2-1,TGTGCCAGCAGTCGACAGGGGGAGCAGGAGCAGTTCTTC,CASSRQGEQEQFF
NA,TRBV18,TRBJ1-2,TGTGCCAGCTCACCACCCAGCAGCTATGGCTACACCTTC,CASSPPSSYGYTF
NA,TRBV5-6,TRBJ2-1,TGTGCCAGCAGCTTGGAGCCGGACTCCTACAATGAGCAGTTCTTC,CASSLEPDSYNEQFF
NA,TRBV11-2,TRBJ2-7,TGTGCCAGCAGCTTAGGGACCCGTTACGAGCAGTACTTC,CASSLGTRYEQYF
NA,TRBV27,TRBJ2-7,TGTGCCAGCTCCCATCAGGGGAACTCCTACGAGCAGTACTTC,CASSHQGNSYEQYF
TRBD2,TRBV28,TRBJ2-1,TGTGCCAGCAGTCCCGGACTAGCGGGGTTCAATGAGCAGTTCTTC,CASSPGLAGFNEQFF
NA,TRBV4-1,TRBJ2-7,TGCGCCAGCAGCCATACCGGGGAGGTAAACGAGCAGTACTTC,CASSHTGEVNEQYF
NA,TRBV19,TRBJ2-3,TGTGCCAGCACCCCTTTATGGGACACAGATACGCAGTATTTT,CASTPLWDTDTQYF
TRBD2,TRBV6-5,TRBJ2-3,TGTGCCAGCAGTTACCTGACTAGCGGGGGAGATACGCAGTATTTT,CASSYLTSGGDTQYF
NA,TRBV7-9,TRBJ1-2,TGTGCCAGCAGCTTAGGCGGCCAGGGCGATTATGGCTACACCTTC,CASSLGGQGDYGYTF
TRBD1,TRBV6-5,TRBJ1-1,TGTGCCAGCAGTTGGGTAGCAGGGGGGCGCACTGAAGCTTTCTTT,CASSWVAGGRTEAFF
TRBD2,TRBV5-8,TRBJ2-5,TGTGCCAGCAGCTATTGGGAGGGCCTTTTGGAAGAGACCCAGTACTTC,CASSYWEGLLEETQYF
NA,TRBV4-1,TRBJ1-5,TGCGCCAGCAGCCAAGATGCTAAGGGAGCTACGCCCCAGCATTTT,CASSQDAKGATPQHF